This T cell receptor (beta chain) came from a study of blood T cell repertoires in COVID-19. Original data processing: Reference gene primer amplification gave nucleated cell count estimates. Using immunoSEQ multiplex PCR, the repertoire was profiled, and TCRdb retains in-frame clones only, with some absent. That table furnishes V, J and clone size, whereas the DNA furnished D and trimming. The sample carries over 150,000 clones, approximately 83% recorded once. The CDR3 covers 12 residues. V dropped 6 bases and J dropped 6 bases, with 10 bases sitting between them. Germline lookup yields CDR1 SNHLY and CDR2 FYNNEI.

The V gene is TRBV2, the J gene TRBJ2-3; D possibly corresponds to TRBD2 (5 bases). The receptor was derived from a woman aged 55-69 years with acute or convalescent COVID-19. Sequencing was done on a sample of peripheral blood. In DNA form, the CDR3 reads TGTGCCAGCAGGCTGGACTCGGATACGCAGTATTTT. Translation: CASRLDSDTQYF.